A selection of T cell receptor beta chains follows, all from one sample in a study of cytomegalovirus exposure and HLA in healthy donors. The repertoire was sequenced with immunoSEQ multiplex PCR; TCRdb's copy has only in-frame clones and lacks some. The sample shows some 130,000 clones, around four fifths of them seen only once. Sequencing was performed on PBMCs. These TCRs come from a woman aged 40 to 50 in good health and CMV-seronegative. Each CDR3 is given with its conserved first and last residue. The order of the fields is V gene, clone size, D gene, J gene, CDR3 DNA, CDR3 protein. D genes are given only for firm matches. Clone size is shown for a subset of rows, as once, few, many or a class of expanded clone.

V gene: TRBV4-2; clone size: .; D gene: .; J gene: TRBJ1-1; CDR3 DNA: TGTGCCAGCAGCCAAGAGGCGACAGAACAGAACACTGAAGCTTTCTTT; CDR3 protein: CASSQEATEQNTEAFF
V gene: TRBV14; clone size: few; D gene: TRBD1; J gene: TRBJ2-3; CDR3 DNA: TGTGCCAGCAGCCAAAGGCTGACAGGGGGCCTTGGGACAGATACGCAGTATTTT; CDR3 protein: CASSQRLTGGLGTDTQYF
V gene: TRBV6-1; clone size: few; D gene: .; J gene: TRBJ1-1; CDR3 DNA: TGTGCCAGCAGTGAAGCAGGGGTGAACACTGAAGCTTTCTTT; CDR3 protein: CASSEAGVNTEAFF
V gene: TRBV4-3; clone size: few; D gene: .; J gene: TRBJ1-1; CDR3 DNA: TGCGCCAGCAGCCAAGAACCGGGTATGAACACTGAAGCTTTCTTT; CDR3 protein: CASSQEPGMNTEAFF
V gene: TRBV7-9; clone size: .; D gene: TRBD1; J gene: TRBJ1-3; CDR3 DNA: TGTGCCAGCGGCATTGACAGGGAAGGAAACACCATATATTTT; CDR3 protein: CASGIDREGNTIYF
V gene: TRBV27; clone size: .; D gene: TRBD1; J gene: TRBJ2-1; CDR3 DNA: TGTGCCAGCAGTCGGACAGGGGCGTACAATGAGCAGTTCTTC; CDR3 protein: CASSRTGAYNEQFF
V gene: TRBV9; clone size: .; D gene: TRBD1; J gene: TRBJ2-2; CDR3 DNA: TGTGCCAGCACACCACCCGGGACAGGGCCCGGGGAGCTGTTTTTT; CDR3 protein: CASTPPGTGPGELFF
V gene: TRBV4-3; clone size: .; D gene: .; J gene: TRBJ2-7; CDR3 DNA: TGCGCCAGCAGCCAAGGGTTGGGAGGCTCGGGGGAGCAGTACTTC; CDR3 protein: CASSQGLGGSGEQYF
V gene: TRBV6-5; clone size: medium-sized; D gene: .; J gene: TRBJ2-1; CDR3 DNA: TGTGCCAGCAGTGAAACTGAGTACAATGAGCAGTTCTTC; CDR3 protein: CASSETEYNEQFF
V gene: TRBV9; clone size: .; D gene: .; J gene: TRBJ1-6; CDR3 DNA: TGTGCCAGCAGCGATCAGACAGTTTTAAATTCACCCCTCCACTTT; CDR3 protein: CASSDQTVLNSPLHF
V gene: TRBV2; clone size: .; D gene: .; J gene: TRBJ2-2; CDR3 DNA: TGTGCCCAAACAGGCCTACCGAACACCGGGGAGCTGTTTTTT; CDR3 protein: CAQTGLPNTGELFF
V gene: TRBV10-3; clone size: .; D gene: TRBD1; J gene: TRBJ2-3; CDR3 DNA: TGTGCCATCGGAAATGGGGAAACCGGGACAGGCTACAGCACAGATACGCAGTATTTT; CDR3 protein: CAIGNGETGTGYSTDTQYF
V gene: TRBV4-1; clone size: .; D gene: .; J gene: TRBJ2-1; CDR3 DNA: TGCGCCAGCAGCCAAGGTGACACCACCTCCTACAATGAGCAGTTCTTC; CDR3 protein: CASSQGDTTSYNEQFF
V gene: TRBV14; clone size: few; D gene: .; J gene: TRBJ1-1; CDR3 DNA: TGTGCCAGCAGCCAAGAGAAAGGACACGAGAACACTGAAGCTTTCTTT; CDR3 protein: CASSQEKGHENTEAFF
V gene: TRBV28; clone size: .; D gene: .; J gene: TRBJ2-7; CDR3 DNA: TGTGCCAGCACATTCAGCAGGGGCCGAGGCTCCTACGAGCAGTACTTC; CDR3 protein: CASTFSRGRGSYEQYF
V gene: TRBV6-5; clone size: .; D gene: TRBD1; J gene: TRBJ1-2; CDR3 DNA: TGTGCCAGCAGTGGACAGGGGGCGCAAGGGGGCTACACCTTC; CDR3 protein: CASSGQGAQGGYTF
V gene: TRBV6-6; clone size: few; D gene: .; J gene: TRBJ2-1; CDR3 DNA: TGTGCCAGCAGTTACTCGAACCCCGGGAATGAGCAGTTCTTC; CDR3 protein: CASSYSNPGNEQFF
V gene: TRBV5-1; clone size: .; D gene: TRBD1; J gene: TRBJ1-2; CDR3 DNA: TGCGCCAGCAGCTTTGACAGGGATGATGGCTACACCTTC; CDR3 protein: CASSFDRDDGYTF
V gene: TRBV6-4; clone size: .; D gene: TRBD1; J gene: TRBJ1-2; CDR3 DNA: TGTGCCAGCACACCGGGACAGGGGGCAGGTGGCTACACCTTC; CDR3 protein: CASTPGQGAGGYTF